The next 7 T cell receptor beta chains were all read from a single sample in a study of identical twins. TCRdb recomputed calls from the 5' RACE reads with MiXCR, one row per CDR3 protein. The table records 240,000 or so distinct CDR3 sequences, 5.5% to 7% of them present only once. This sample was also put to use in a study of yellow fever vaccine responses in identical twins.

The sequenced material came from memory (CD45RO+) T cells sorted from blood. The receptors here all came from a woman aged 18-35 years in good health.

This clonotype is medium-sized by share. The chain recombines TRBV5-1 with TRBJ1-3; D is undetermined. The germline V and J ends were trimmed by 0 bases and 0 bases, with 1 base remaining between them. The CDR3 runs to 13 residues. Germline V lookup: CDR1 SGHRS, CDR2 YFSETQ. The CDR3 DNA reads TGCGCCAGCAGCTTGGACTCTGGAAACACCATATATTTT. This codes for CASSLDSGNTIYF.

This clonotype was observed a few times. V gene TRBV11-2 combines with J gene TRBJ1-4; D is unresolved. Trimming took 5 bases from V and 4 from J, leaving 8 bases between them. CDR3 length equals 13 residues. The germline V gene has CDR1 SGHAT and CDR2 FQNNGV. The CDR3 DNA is TGTGCCAGCAGCCCCGGGAGTAATGAAAAACTGTTTTTT. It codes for CASSPGSNEKLFF.

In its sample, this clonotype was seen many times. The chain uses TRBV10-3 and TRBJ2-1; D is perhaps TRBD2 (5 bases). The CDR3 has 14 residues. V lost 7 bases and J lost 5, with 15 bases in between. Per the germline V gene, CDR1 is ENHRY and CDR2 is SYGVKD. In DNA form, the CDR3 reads TGTGCCATCACCGAGGACGGGAAGGACAATGAGCAGTTCTTC. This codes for CAITEDGKDNEQFF.

This CDR3 is CASSPGGDTEKLFF. The CDR3 coding sequence is TGTGCCAGCAGTCCCGGAGGGGATACTGAAAAACTGTTTTTT. V is TRBV12-3 or TRBV12-4 and J is TRBJ1-4, with D possibly matching TRBD1 (5 bases). The CDR3 has 14 amino acids. V lost 5 bases to trimming and J lost 7 bases, with 14 bases between them.

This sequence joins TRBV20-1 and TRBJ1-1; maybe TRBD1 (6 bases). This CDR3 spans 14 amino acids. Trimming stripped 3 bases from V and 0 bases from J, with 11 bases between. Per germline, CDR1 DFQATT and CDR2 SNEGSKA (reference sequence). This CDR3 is CSASLQGLNTEAFF. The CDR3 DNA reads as TGCAGTGCTAGCCTACAGGGATTGAACACTGAAGCTTTCTTT.

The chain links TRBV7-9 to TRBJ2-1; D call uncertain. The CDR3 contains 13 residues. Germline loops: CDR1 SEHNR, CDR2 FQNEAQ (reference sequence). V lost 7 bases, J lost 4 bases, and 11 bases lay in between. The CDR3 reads CASTPGSYNEQFF. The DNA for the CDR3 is TGTGCCAGCACCCCAGGATCTTACAATGAGCAGTTCTTC.

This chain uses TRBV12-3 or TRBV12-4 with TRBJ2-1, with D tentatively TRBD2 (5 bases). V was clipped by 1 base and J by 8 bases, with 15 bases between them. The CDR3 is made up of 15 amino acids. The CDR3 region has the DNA TGTGCCAGCAGTTTAGGCCTAGCCATACAATATGAGCAGTTCTTC. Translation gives CASSLGLAIQYEQFF.